This T cell receptor (beta chain) was sequenced in a study of cytomegalovirus exposure and HLA in healthy donors. Points from the study as a whole: Listed as cytomegalovirus-associated were 150 or so TCR beta chains. TRBV6-2, TRBV6-3 and other indistinguishable V segments were excluded.

The PCR contained 60 Vbeta and 13 Jbeta primers. The table came from immunoSEQ multiplex PCR; TCRdb's copy has only in-frame clones and leaves some out. Of more than 95,000 clones detected, around 73% appear once; the ten largest clones hold 1.5% to 2%. Per germline, CDR1 LNHDA and CDR2 SQIVND (reference sequence). The CDR3 has 13 residues. The V end was cut by 8 bases, the J end by 11 bases, with 19 bases between. This clone was seen more than once but under ten times. Its specificity is not known. The rearrangement joins TRBV19 to TRBJ1-5; TRBD1 is a possible D gene (6 bases). The sequence came from a woman aged 40-49 years in good health and CMV-seronegative. Sequencing input: PBMCs. The CDR3 here is CASRDTGKRSQHF. CDR3 DNA sequence: TGTGCCAGTCGGGACACGGGGAAGAGGTCCCAGCATTTT.